The entry that follows covers one T cell receptor beta chain sequence. V shed 3 bases and J shed 2 bases, with 12 bases lying between them. CDR3 length: 15 amino acids. CDR1 is MGHDK, CDR2 SYGVNS, per germline. TCRdb keeps only in-frame clones here, not all; method: immunoSEQ multiplex PCR. The sample has some 70,000 clones; around 79% are singletons. This entry belongs to a study of blood T cell repertoires in COVID-19. V and J are TRBV25-1 and TRBJ2-3, with D tentatively TRBD1 (5 bases). The sequence was collected from a man aged 55 to 70 with acute or convalescent COVID-19. The sequenced sample consisted of peripheral blood. In DNA form, the CDR3 reads TGTGCCAGCAGTGAGAGAGACAGCGACACAGATACGCAGTATTTT. As protein: CASSERDSDTDTQYF.